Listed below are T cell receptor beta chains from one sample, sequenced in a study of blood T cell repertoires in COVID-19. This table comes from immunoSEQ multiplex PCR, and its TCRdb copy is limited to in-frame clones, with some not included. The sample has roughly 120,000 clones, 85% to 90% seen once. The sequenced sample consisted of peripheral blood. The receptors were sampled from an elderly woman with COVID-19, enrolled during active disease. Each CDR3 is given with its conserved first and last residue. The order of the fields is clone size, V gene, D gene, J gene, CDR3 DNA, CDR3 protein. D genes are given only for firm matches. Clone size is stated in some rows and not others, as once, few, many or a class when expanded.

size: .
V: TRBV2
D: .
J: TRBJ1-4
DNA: TGTGCCAGCAGGGAGACAGTCCGTAATGAAAAACTGTTTTTT
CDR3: CASRETVRNEKLFF

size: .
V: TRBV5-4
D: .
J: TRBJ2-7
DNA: TGTGCCAGCAGCTTCAGTCCGACGGGGGACTACGAGCAGTACTTC
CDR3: CASSFSPTGDYEQYF

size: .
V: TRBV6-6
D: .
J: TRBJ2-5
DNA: TGTGCCAGCAGCCAGACACGCGGACAGAAAGAGACCCAGTACTTC
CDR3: CASSQTRGQKETQYF

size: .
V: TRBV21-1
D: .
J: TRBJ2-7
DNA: TGTGCCAGCAGCAAAGCATCGGGGTCCGAGCAGTACTTC
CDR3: CASSKASGSEQYF

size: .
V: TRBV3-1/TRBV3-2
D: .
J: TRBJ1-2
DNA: TGTGCCAGCAGCCACGGGACTGTGAACTATGGCTACACCTTC
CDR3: CASSHGTVNYGYTF

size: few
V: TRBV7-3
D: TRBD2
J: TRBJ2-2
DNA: TGTGCCAGCAGTCCTAGCGGGAACACCGGGGAGCTGTTTTTT
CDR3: CASSPSGNTGELFF

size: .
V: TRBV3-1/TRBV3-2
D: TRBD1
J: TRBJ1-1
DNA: TGTGCCAGCAGCCAAGATCAGGGGGGTTCTGAAGCTTTCTTT
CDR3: CASSQDQGGSEAFF

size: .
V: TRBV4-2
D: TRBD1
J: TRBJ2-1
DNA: TGTGCCAGCAGCCAGAGGGGGGACAGGACACATTACAATGAGCAGTTCTTC
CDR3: CASSQRGDRTHYNEQFF

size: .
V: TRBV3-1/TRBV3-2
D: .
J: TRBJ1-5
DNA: TGTGCCCGCTGGGGGGTTAGGAACAATCAGCCCCAGCATTTT
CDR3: CARWGVRNNQPQHF

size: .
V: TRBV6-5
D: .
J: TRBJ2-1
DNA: TGTGCCAGCACGGAGGCGGGAAGTCCCTACAATGAGCAGTTCTTC
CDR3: CASTEAGSPYNEQFF

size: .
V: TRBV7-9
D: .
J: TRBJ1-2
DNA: TGTGCCAGCAGCTTCCCACAGGGTCATGGCTACACCTTC
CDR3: CASSFPQGHGYTF

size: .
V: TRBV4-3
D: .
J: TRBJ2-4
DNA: TGCGCCAGCAGCCAAGTCCAGGGAACAAACATTCAGTACTTC
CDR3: CASSQVQGTNIQYF

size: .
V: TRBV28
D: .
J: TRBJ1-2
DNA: TGTGCCAGCAGTTTTAAGGGGTATGGCTACACCTTC
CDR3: CASSFKGYGYTF

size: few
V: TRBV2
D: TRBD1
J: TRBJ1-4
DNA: TGTGCCAGCATGGGACAGGGGCTTCCGAGGGAAAAACTGTTTTTT
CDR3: CASMGQGLPREKLFF

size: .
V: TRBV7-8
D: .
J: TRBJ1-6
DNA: TGTGCCAGCAGCTTCGGGACAACTCCTCTAGGGGGTTCACCCCTCCACTTT
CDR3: CASSFGTTPLGGSPLHF

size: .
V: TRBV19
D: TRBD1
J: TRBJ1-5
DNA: TGTGCCAGTAGTATAGGAGGGACAGTAAATCAGCCCCAGCATTTT
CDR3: CASSIGGTVNQPQHF

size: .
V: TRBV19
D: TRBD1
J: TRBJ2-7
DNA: TGTGCCAGTAGTGGTCCGGGACAGGGGATAGGAGAGCAGTACTTC
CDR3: CASSGPGQGIGEQYF

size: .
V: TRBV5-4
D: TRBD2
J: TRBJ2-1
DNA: TGTGCCAGCAGCGGGGCTAGCGGGAGGCTGGATGAGCAGTTCTTC
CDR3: CASSGASGRLDEQFF

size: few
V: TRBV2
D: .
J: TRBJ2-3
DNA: TGTGCCAGCAGAGATTTGGAACTAGCCCACAGGTATACGCAGTATTTT
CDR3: CASRDLELAHRYTQYF

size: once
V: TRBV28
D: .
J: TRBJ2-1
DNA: TGTGCCAGCAGTTATGGACAGAATGAGCAGTTCTTC
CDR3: CASSYGQNEQFF

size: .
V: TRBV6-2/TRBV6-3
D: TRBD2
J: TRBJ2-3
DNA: TGTGCCAGCAGTTACCCGCTGCCGGTTGAAGCGGGGATTAACACAGATACGCAGTATTTT
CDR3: CASSYPLPVEAGINTDTQYF

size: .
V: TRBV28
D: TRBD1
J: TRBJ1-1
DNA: TGTGCCAGCAAAACAGGGGGATTCACTGAAGCTTTCTTT
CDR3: CASKTGGFTEAFF

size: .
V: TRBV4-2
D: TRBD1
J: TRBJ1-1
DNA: TGTGCCAGCAGCCAAAATCCGGGACAGGGAGGGAACACTGAAGCTTTCTTT
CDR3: CASSQNPGQGGNTEAFF

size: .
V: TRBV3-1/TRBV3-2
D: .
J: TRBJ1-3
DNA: TGTGCCAGCAGCTTACAGGGTGCAAACACCATATATTTT
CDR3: CASSLQGANTIYF

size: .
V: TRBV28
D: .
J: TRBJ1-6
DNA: TGTGCCAGCAGCCCAAGCGGTACAGGGTATTCACCCCTCCACTTT
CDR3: CASSPSGTGYSPLHF

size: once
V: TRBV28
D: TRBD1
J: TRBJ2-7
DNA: TGTGCCAGCAGTCCTCGGGACAGATACTACGAGCAGTACTTC
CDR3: CASSPRDRYYEQYF

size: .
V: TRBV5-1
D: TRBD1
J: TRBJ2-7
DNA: TGCGCCAGCAGCCCGGGACAGTTCTACGAGCAGTACTTC
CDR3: CASSPGQFYEQYF

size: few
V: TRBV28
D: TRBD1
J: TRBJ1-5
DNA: TGTGCCAGCAGGATGATCGGGACAGGGGACAATCAGCCCCAGCATTTT
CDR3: CASRMIGTGDNQPQHF

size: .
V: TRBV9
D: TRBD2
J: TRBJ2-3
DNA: TGTGCCAGCAGCGCCGGCTCGACTAGCGGGGTCACAGATACGCAGTATTTT
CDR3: CASSAGSTSGVTDTQYF

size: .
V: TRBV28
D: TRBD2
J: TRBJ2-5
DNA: TGTGCCAGCAGCCCCCTTGCGGGAGGGCAAGAGACCCAGTACTTC
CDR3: CASSPLAGGQETQYF

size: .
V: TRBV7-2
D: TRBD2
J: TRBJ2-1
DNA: TGTGCCAGCAGCCGTGAAACTAGCGGGAGTTACAATGAGCAGTTCTTC
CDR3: CASSRETSGSYNEQFF

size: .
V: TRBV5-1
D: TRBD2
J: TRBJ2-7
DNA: TGCGCCAGCAGCGTGGGACTAGCGGTAGAATACGAGCAGTACTTC
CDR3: CASSVGLAVEYEQYF

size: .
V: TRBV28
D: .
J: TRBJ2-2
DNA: TGTGCCAGCACGGGCAGGGGTACATCCGGGGAGCTGTTTTTT
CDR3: CASTGRGTSGELFF

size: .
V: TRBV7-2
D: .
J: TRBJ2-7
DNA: TGTGCCAGCAGCTTAGGGCGGGGTGTTGCCGAGCAGTACTTC
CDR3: CASSLGRGVAEQYF

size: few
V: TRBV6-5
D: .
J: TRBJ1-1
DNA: TGTGCCAGCAGTTTGTCGACAGGCAGCACTGAAGCTTTCTTT
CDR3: CASSLSTGSTEAFF

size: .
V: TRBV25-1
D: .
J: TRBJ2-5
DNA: TGTGCCAGCAGTCCGGGGGTCCAAGAGACCCAGTACTTC
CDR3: CASSPGVQETQYF

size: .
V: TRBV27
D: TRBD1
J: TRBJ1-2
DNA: TGTGCCAGCAGTTTGGGACAGTTCAATGGCTACACCTTC
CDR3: CASSLGQFNGYTF

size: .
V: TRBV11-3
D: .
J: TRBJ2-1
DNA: TGTGCCAGCAGCTTAGGTGGCACAGGAGCTTACAATGAGCAGTTCTTC
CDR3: CASSLGGTGAYNEQFF

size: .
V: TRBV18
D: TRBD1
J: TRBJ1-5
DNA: TGTGCCAGCTCACGGGGACAGGGAGGCAATCAGCCCCAGCATTTT
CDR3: CASSRGQGGNQPQHF

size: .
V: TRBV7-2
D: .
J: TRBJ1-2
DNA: TGTGCCAGCAGCTTCGGGGGTTTTAACTATGGCTACACCTTC
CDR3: CASSFGGFNYGYTF

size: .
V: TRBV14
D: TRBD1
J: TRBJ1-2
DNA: TGTGCCAGCAGCCAAGAGAAGGGGACAGCCTTCTATGGCTACACCTTC
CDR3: CASSQEKGTAFYGYTF

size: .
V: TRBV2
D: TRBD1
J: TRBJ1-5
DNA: TGTGCCAGCAGTGGACAGGGTCGGGAACAGCCCCAGCATTTT
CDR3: CASSGQGREQPQHF

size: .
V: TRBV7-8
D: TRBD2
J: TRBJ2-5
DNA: TGTGCCAGCAGTTTCAAGCGGGACCTGAAAGAGACCCAGTACTTC
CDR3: CASSFKRDLKETQYF

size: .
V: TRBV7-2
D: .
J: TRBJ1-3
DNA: TGTGCCAGCAGCTCGGACAGCTCTGGAAACACCATATATTTT
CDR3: CASSSDSSGNTIYF

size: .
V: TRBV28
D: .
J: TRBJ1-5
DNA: TGTGCCTGCGGCGACGCGGGGTATAGAGACAATCAGCCCCAGCATTTT
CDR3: CACGDAGYRDNQPQHF

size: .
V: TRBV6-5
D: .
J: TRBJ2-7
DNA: TGTGCCAGCAGGGCTACTACTCTCGAGCAGTACTTC
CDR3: CASRATTLEQYF

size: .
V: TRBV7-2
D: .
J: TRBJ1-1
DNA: TGTGCCAGCAGCCTTGCAGGGGTTAACACTGAAGCTTTCTTT
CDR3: CASSLAGVNTEAFF

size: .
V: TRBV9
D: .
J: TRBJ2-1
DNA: TGTGCCAGCAGCGTAGGTGTTACCTACAATGAGCAGTTCTTC
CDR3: CASSVGVTYNEQFF

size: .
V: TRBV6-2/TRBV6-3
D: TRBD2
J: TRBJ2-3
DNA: TGTGCCAGCAGTTACTCGAGTGGGCTAGCGGTCACAGATACGCAGTATTTT
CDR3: CASSYSSGLAVTDTQYF

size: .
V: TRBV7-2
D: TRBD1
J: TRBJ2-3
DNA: TGTGCCAGCAGCTTAGTCAGGGCCGGGACAGGTACAGATACGCAGTATTTT
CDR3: CASSLVRAGTGTDTQYF

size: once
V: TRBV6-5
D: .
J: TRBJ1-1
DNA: TGTGCCACCTCTCGCAGGAACACTGAAGCTTTCTTT
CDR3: CATSRRNTEAFF

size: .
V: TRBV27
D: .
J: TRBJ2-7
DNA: TGTGCCAGCCGGCGTATCGAGGGAGGTCTTTGGGAGCAGTACTTC
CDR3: CASRRIEGGLWEQYF

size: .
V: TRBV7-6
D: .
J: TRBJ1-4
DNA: TGTGCCAGCAGCTTAGGACAGGCTGAAAAACTGTTTTTT
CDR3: CASSLGQAEKLFF

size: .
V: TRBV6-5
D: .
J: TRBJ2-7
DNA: TGTGCCAGCACAGACAGGCCCTACGAGCAGTACTTC
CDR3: CASTDRPYEQYF

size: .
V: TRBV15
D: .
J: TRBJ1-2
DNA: TGTGCCACCAGCAGAGATCGGGGGAACTATGGCTACACCTTC
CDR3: CATSRDRGNYGYTF

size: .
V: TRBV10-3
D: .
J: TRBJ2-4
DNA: TGTGCCATCAGTGGGCAGGGTGACATTCAGTACTTC
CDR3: CAISGQGDIQYF

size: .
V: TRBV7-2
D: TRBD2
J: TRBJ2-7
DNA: TGTGCCAGCAGGCCGCCACTAGCGGGAGTAGGAGGCGAGCAGTACTTC
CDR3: CASRPPLAGVGGEQYF

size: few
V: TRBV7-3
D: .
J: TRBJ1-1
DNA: TGTGCCAGCAGCCAGGGGAGAACTGAAGCTTTCTTT
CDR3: CASSQGRTEAFF